Reported below is one TCR beta chain. The antigen it recognizes is unknown. The sample holds no much larger clone one base away, and base qualities are not on file. According to the study, the label for this sample's treatment or condition signals: live attenuated yellow fever vaccine strain. PBMCs were isolated from peripheral blood using a standard Ficoll-Paque protocol. CD4 and CD8 T-cell fractions were isolated with Dynabeads CD4 and CD8 positive selection kits. TriZol was used to extract RNA from bulk PBMCs, from CD4 and CD8 fractions, and from dextramer-positive and dextramer-negative fractions. TCR cDNA was synthesized by 5'RACE template switching, which introduced a universal primer site and unique molecular identifiers. Priming of cDNA synthesis was performed from both the TCR alpha and TCR beta constant segments. Library amplification involved two PCR steps, and the second step added sample barcodes and sequencing adapters. Sequencing of libraries was done on Illumina HiSeq 2500 (2x100 bp) or NovaSeq (2x150 bp). Concerning the study's data processing: Reads were demultiplexed and collapsed into UMI consensus sequences with MIGEC, and V(D)J alignment was performed with MiXCR. Vaccine-responding clonotypes were identified with edgeR using replicate PBMC samples, with FDR below 0.01 and a log2 fold change above 5 up to day 15 being required. Each bulk clonotype received a CD4 or CD8 identity based on whether the sequenced CD4 or CD8 repertoire contained that clonotype at higher abundance. Using fastp at Q25 and MiXCR, TCRdb reprocessed the public reads and kept productive beta chains. Rows with a matching CDR3 protein are joined into one entry that keeps the most common DNA and genes. The V and J calls were determined by TCRdb, not by the authors. Within this sample are approximately 260,000 distinct CDR3 sequences, with 10% to 15% of them counted one time only. Roughly 0.5% of the sample is in the top ten clones.

These data are taken from a study of T cells after yellow fever vaccination (dated by TCRdb to the late 2010s). With regard to the full study: The SMART-Seq v4 Ultra Low Input RNA kit was used to prepare libraries from fractions with low cell numbers. Two healthy male donors, one aged 18 to 30 and one aged 30 to 40 years, were included in the cohort. To follow T-cell clones before and after primary and booster YFV17D yellow fever vaccination, bulk TCR alpha and beta repertoires were sequenced over time. Bulk PBMC replicates and cell subsets were isolated from blood drawn at multiple timepoints before and after both primary and secondary immunization. Overall study outcomes, separate from this receptor: Because the study included only a couple of donors, the extent to which the findings can be generalized is limited. A small share of clonotypes occurred in both CD4 and CD8 compartments, likely arising from convergent recombination. The secondary T-cell response was found to be weaker but faster than the primary response, with a peak reached on day 5 rather than on day 15. Because abundant contaminating clonotypes from the bulk population could be contained in FACS-sorted repertoires, computational filtering was required. Most clones expanded after primary vaccination (around 97% of CD4 and roughly 91% of CD8) were re-detected after the booster, suggesting that broad memory maintenance occurred.

Trimming takes 3 bases from V and 2 bases from J, and the germline ends sit 5 bases apart. Including cysteine and phenylalanine, the CDR3 has 12 amino acids. Only the CDR3 DNA is retained, 36 bases long and in frame from the first base. CDR1 MNHEY and CDR2 SVGEGT are derived from the germline V gene. The chain employs TRBV6-2 or TRBV6-3 and TRBJ2-7; no D gene can be assigned with confidence. This receptor was taken from a man aged 30-40 years who received the YFV17D yellow fever vaccine. Sequences were derived from CD4+ T cells sorted from PBMCs, sampled 45 days after the yellow fever booster vaccination. In nucleotides, the sequence is TGTGCCAGCAGTTATCAGGCCTACGAGCAGTACTTC. It specifies CASSYQAYEQYF.